The 21 T cell receptor beta chains presented below share a single source sample, sequenced in a study of blood T cell repertoires in COVID-19. Here immunoSEQ multiplex PCR was the method, and the copy in TCRdb shows in-frame clones only, minus some. The table has under 200,000 clones, over 70% seen once. The sequencing sample was made of PBMCs or T cells enriched from blood (not recorded which). The receptors were sampled from a woman aged 60-75 years who had recovered from COVID-19.

A few counts support this clone. The chain is built from TRBV15 and TRBJ2-7, with D possibly TRBD2 on 6 matching bases. Germline CDR1 reads LNHNV; CDR2 reads YYDKDF (reference sequence). The CDR3 sequence is 18 residues long. The V and J ends lost 1 base and 2 bases respectively, with 21 bases between them. CDR3 sequence: CATSRVMFWRDGAYEQYF. The CDR3 DNA reads as TGTGCCACCAGCAGAGTGATGTTTTGGCGGGACGGCGCCTACGAGCAGTACTTC.

The chain carries TRBV6-5 and TRBJ2-2; TRBD1 matches at 8 bases. J was trimmed by 5 bases and V by 2 bases; bases with no gene match: 7. Germline CDR1 MNHEY, CDR2 SVGAGI. The CDR3 totals 16 residues. CDR3 residues: CASSYRGRGRTGELFF. CDR3 coding DNA: TGTGCCAGCAGTTACCGGGGCAGGGGGCGTACCGGGGAGCTGTTTTTT.

In this sample, this clone turned up once. The V gene is TRBV5-1, the J gene TRBJ2-4, with D perhaps matching TRBD1 (6 bases). Near its end, the DNA agrees better with TRBJ2-7, so the J call may be wrong. CDR1 and CDR2 (germline): SGHRS, YFSETQ. The CDR3 has 12 residues. CDR3 residues: CASSPQGFEQYF. As DNA, the CDR3 is TGCGCCAGCAGCCCGCAGGGGTTCGAGCAGTACTTC.

This chain joins TRBV7-2 and TRBJ2-7; the D is unclear. CDR3 length: 15 residues. The germline V gene has CDR1 SGHTA and CDR2 FQGNSA. Trimming shortened V by 5 bases and J by 2 bases, and 16 bases separated the two germline ends. The CDR3, as DNA: TGTGCCAGCAGCCGCGGCAGACTCCAAGCCTACGAGCAGTACTTC. Protein sequence: CASSRGRLQAYEQYF.

This clone was seen a few times. The rearrangement uses TRBV3-1 (or the pseudogene TRBV3-2) and TRBJ2-1; D may be TRBD2 (5 bases). Between the trimmed V and J ends, which lost 2 bases and 13 bases, there was a span of 15 bases. Germline assignment: CDR1 LGHDT and CDR2 YNNKEL (reference sequence). This CDR3 contains 13 residues. This chain's CDR3 is CASSQYEGSSQFF. CDR3 DNA: TGTGCCAGCAGCCAATATGAGGGCTCCTCACAGTTCTTC.

This clone was observed a few times. The chain combines TRBV10-3 with TRBJ2-7; unclear D gene. The V end lost 0 bases, the J end lost 2 bases, and 5 bases lay between the germline ends. Germline CDR1 is ENHRY and CDR2 is SYGVKD. The CDR3 contains 13 residues. The CDR3 coding sequence is TGTGCCATCAGTGAGTCCACAGCCTACGAGCAGTACTTC. Amino acid sequence: CAISESTAYEQYF.

The chain is built from TRBV5-1 and TRBJ1-3; the match to TRBD1 covers 11 bases. Germline CDR1 and CDR2: SGHRS and YFSETQ. This CDR3 has 17 residues. The J segment lost 4 bases and the V segment lost 3 bases, leaving 9 bases of the junction unmatched. The DNA of the CDR3 is TGCGCCAGCAGCTGGAATCAGGACAGGGGGCAGGGAAACACCATATATTTT. Protein product: CASSWNQDRGQGNTIYF.

The chain uses TRBV19 and TRBJ1-5; 8 bases align to TRBD1. The junction had 6 bases not matched to a gene; V was cut back by 3 bases and J by 5 bases. This CDR3 spans 15 amino acids. Germline V lookup: CDR1 LNHDA, CDR2 SQIVND (reference sequence). Here the CDR3 DNA reads TGTGCCAGTAGTATCTGGGACAGGAGGGATCAGCCCCAGCATTTT. Residues: CASSIWDRRDQPQHF.

The CDR3 loop reads CASSPKTSGSSYEQYF. DNA of the CDR3: TGCGCCAGCAGCCCCAAGACTAGCGGAAGCTCCTACGAGCAGTACTTC. The chain carries TRBV4-1 and TRBJ2-7; 9 bases line up with TRBD2. Trimming removed 4 bases from V and 0 bases from J; junction bases left unmatched: 7. Germline V gene sequence: CDR1 MGHRA, CDR2 YSYEKL. The CDR3 totals 16 residues.

The chain uses TRBV5-1 and TRBJ1-4; 7 nucleotides match TRBD1. The CDR3 covers 16 residues. Per the germline V gene, CDR1 is SGHRS and CDR2 is YFSETQ. V lost 0 bases to trimming and J lost 8 bases; unmatched junction nucleotides: 10. CDR3 in amino acids: CASSLEGAGSGEKLFF. Here the CDR3 DNA reads TGCGCCAGCAGCTTGGAGGGGGCAGGTTCTGGGGAAAAACTGTTTTTT.

The chain carries TRBV2 and TRBJ2-5, with TRBD1 matching over 8 bases. In germline, CDR1 is SNHLY, CDR2 FYNNEI. J was trimmed by 4 bases and V by 2 bases; bases with no gene match: 3. The CDR3 has 14 residues. The CDR3 region has the DNA TGTGCCAGCAGTGAAATGGGGACAGGAGAGACCCAGTACTTC. This encodes CASSEMGTGETQYF.

DNA for the CDR3: TGTGCCAGCTCGGTATTTAGCAATCAGCCCCAGCATTTT. This codes for CASSVFSNQPQHF. The chain uses TRBV28 and TRBJ1-5; D remains ambiguous. CDR3 length equals 13 residues. Trimming removed 8 bases at V and 0 bases at J, with 8 bases between. Germline values: CDR1 MDHEN, CDR2 SYDVKM.

The genes are TRBV5-1 and TRBJ2-3, with TRBD2 matching 9 bases. Germline V gene lookup returns CDR1 SGHRS and CDR2 YFSETQ. The V and J ends lost 5 bases and 0 bases, in that order; junction bases with no gene match: 16. This CDR3 is 19 amino acids long. The CDR3 here is CASRHYWAGGPPSTDTQYF. The CDR3 bases are TGCGCCAGCAGGCATTACTGGGCGGGAGGGCCCCCTAGCACAGATACGCAGTATTTT.

This chain's CDR3 is CASSLTRSSNEQFF. The CDR3, as DNA: TGTGCCAGCAGCTTAACGCGGTCATCTAATGAGCAGTTCTTC. The rearrangement joins TRBV7-3 to TRBJ2-1; no firm D call. Trimming left V 0 bases short and J 7 bases short, with 10 bases between. CDR3 length equals 14 residues. Germline lookup yields CDR1 SGHTA and CDR2 FQGTGA.

The chain employs TRBV28 and TRBJ2-3; 8 bases line up with TRBD2. The CDR3 is made up of 15 amino acids. V shed 3 bases and J 8 bases; nucleotides not matched to a gene: 10. Germline V gene data show CDR1 as MDHEN and CDR2 as SYDVKM. The DNA for the CDR3 is TGTGCCAGCAGTTTGCGCGGGAGGTTAATCTTTACGCAGTATTTT. Its translation is CASSLRGRLIFTQYF.

The chain combines TRBV6-5 with TRBJ1-2; 7 bases match TRBD1. J lost 8 bases, V lost 6 bases, and 3 bases had no gene match. The CDR3 length is 11 residues. Germline V CDR1 and CDR2: MNHEY, SVGAGI. The CDR3 DNA sequence: TGTGCCAGCAGACAGGGGAACGGCTACACCTTC. Translating it yields CASRQGNGYTF.

The chain recombines TRBV19 with TRBJ1-2; D uncertain. CDR1 is LNHDA, CDR2 SQIVND, per germline (reference sequence). CDR3 length equals 14 residues. The V gene lost 5 bases and the J gene lost 4 bases, with 14 bases spanning the gap. The CDR3 spells CASSPPARAYGYTF. As DNA, the CDR3 is TGTGCCAGTAGTCCCCCCGCCCGAGCCTATGGCTACACCTTC.

In this sample, this clone turned up a few times. This chain connects TRBV5-5 to TRBJ2-5; TRBD2 aligns across 8 bases. Germline CDR1 is SGHKS and CDR2 is YYEKEE (reference sequence). V trimming: 0 bases; J trimming: 4 bases; junction bases outside the gene matches: 2. The CDR3 runs 14 residues. The CDR3 DNA is TGTGCCAGCAGCTTGGTGGGGACTAGAGAGACCCAGTACTTC. Translated: CASSLVGTRETQYF. The whole variable domain, remainder taken from reference TRBV5-5 and TRBJ2-5, is DAGVTQSPTHLIKTRGQQVTLRCSPISGHKSVSWYQQVLGQGPQFIFQYYEKEERGRGNFPDRFSARQFPNYSSELNVNALLLGDSALYLCASSLVGTRETQYFGPGTRLLVL.

The rearrangement uses TRBV11-3 and TRBJ1-6, with 7 bases lining up with TRBD1. Germline CDR1 and CDR2: SGHNT and YENEEA. V trimming: 0 bases; J trimming: 8 bases; junction bases outside the gene matches: 1. The CDR3 totals 14 residues. The CDR3 DNA reads as TGTGCCAGCAGCTTAGATGGGACAGATTCACCCCTCCACTTT. Translation gives CASSLDGTDSPLHF.

The rearrangement joins TRBV7-3 to TRBJ2-3; 7 bases are shared with TRBD1. The length of the CDR3 is 15 residues. With V trimmed by 3 bases and J by 0 bases, 3 bases remained unmatched. The V gene's germline CDR1 is SGHTA and CDR2 FQGTGA. DNA of the CDR3: TGTGCCAGCAGCTTTACAGGGGCAAGCACAGATACGCAGTATTTT. It specifies CASSFTGASTDTQYF.

The chain uses TRBV5-1 and TRBJ2-7, with TRBD2 matching over 11 bases. J gave up 7 bases and V 3 bases, and 9 bases lay outside the gene matches. The germline V gene encodes CDR1 SGHRS and CDR2 YFSETQ. The CDR3 is 15 residues long. The CDR3 loop is CASSSSTSGVGEQYF. CDR3 DNA sequence: TGCGCCAGCAGCTCCTCGACTAGCGGGGTCGGGGAGCAGTACTTC.